Here is one T cell receptor beta chain with its context. This beta chain lies outside the target of a library built for alpha chains; its clone size means little. CDR1 is SGHAT and CDR2 is FQNNGV in the germline V gene. Deletions cut 5 bases from V and 5 bases from J, with 10 bases between. This CDR3 is built from 13 residues. Each CDR3 protein gets one entry after TCRdb re-called the RT-PCR reads with MiXCR. This sample has about 6,500 distinct CDR3 sequences, with 90% to 95% found just once. Input material: memory CD4+ T cells from blood. The V call is TRBV11-2, the J call TRBJ1-5; no clear D gene. This TCR was recovered from a female donor in good health, serving as a healthy control. The CDR3 spells CASSGQRDQPQHF. The CDR3 nucleotides read TGTGCCAGCAGCGGGCAGAGAGATCAGCCCCAGCATTTT.